These 24 T cell receptor beta chains came from one sample sequenced in a study of cytomegalovirus exposure and HLA in healthy donors. The PCR had 60 Vbeta and 13 Jbeta primers. Produced via immunoSEQ multiplex PCR; TCRdb's table is partial and in-frame only. The table lists 100,000 to 150,000 clones, approximately 87% of them singletons, with roughly 20% in the top ten. Sequenced material: PBMCs. The receptors originated from a man aged 18 to 35 in good health and CMV-seropositive.

V and J are TRBV6-1 and TRBJ2-5; D is possibly TRBD1 (5 bases). Germline-derived CDR1 and CDR2 are MNHNS and SASEGT. The CDR3 is 12 amino acids. V lost 11 bases and J lost 5, with 15 bases in between. The CDR3 region is CASRQLGETQYF. As DNA, the CDR3 is TGTGCCTCCCGACAGTTAGGCGAGACCCAGTACTTC.

This clone was seen many times. This chain uses TRBV10-3 with TRBJ2-3; 8 bases map to TRBD2. In germline, CDR1 is ENHRY, CDR2 SYGVKD. V dropped 11 bases and J dropped 5; count of bases not matched to a gene: 6. This CDR3 is built from 12 residues. The CDR3 spells CAVGLGGDTQYF. Here the CDR3 DNA reads TGTGCCGTGGGACTAGGCGGAGATACGCAGTATTTT.

The rearrangement uses TRBV19 and TRBJ1-2, with unresolved D. This CDR3 region has 14 residues. CDR1 is LNHDA, CDR2 SQIVND, per germline (reference sequence). The V end was cut by 1 base, the J end by 6 bases, with 12 bases between. This chain's CDR3 is CASSIVSGYDGYTF. The CDR3 DNA follows: TGTGCCAGTAGTATAGTCTCAGGTTACGATGGCTACACCTTC.

The chain employs TRBV7-8 and TRBJ1-4; tentative D call: TRBD1 (5 bases). V lost 4 bases to trimming and J lost 4 bases, with 16 bases between them. The CDR3 is 16 amino acids. Germline CDR1 and CDR2: SGHVS and FQNEAQ. The CDR3 region is CASSSLNGQGNEKLFF. The CDR3 DNA reads TGTGCCAGCAGCTCCCTAAACGGGCAGGGTAATGAAAAACTGTTTTTT.

The V gene is TRBV6-5, the J gene TRBJ1-2; TRBD1 agrees at 7 bases. The CDR3 runs to 14 residues. With 8 bases clipped from V and 4 bases from J, the junction kept 10 bases outside the gene matches. Looked up from germline, CDR1 is MNHEY and CDR2 is SVGAGI. Written as DNA, the CDR3 is TGTGCCAGCGAACAGGGGTTGCGCCCCTATGGCTACACCTTC. It codes for CASEQGLRPYGYTF.

This chain connects TRBV6-5 to TRBJ1-5; 7 positions match TRBD1. V lost 0 bases and J lost 4; bases outside the gene matches: 3. This CDR3 spans 15 amino acids. The V gene's germline CDR1 is MNHEY and CDR2 SVGAGI. The CDR3 coding sequence is TGTGCCAGCAGTTACTCCGCGACAGGGAATCAGCCCCAGCATTTT. Protein sequence: CASSYSATGNQPQHF.

The rearrangement joins TRBV12-5 to TRBJ2-3; the match to TRBD2 covers 9 bases. Germline loops: CDR1 LGHNT, CDR2 FRNRAP. The V segment lost 2 bases and the J segment 6 bases; nucleotides outside the gene matches: 6. The CDR3 covers 15 residues. CDR3 DNA sequence: TGTGCTAGTGGTTTGCAGCGGGGGGCCGGGGATACGCAGTATTTT. It encodes CASGLQRGAGDTQYF. Using reference TRBV12-5 and TRBJ2-3 for the parts outside the CDR3, the full variable domain is DARVTQTPRHKVTEMGQEVTMRCQPILGHNTVFWYRQTMMQGLELLAYFRNRAPLDDSGMPKDRFSAEMPDATLATLKIQPSEPRDSAVYFCASGLQRGAGDTQYFGPGTRLTVL.

V and J are TRBV7-9 and TRBJ1-1, with a weak D call TRBD1 (6 bases). V was trimmed by 2 bases and J by 5 bases, leaving 9 bases between them. The CDR3 covers 13 residues. Germline V gene lookup returns CDR1 SEHNR and CDR2 FQNEAQ (reference sequence). The CDR3 loop reads CASSLRTVTEAFF. CDR3 DNA: TGTGCCAGCAGCTTACGGACAGTGACTGAAGCTTTCTTT.

The rearrangement joins TRBV5-4 to TRBJ2-3, with D possibly TRBD1 on 6 matching bases. Germline CDR1 SGHNT, CDR2 YYREEE (reference sequence). This CDR3 region has 15 residues. Between the trimmed V and J ends, which lost 1 base and 2 bases, there was a span of 11 bases. CDR3 sequence (DNA): TGTGCCAGCAGCTTGATAGGGGGAGTCACAGATACGCAGTATTTT. This translates into CASSLIGGVTDTQYF.

In its sample, this clone is large. V usage is TRBV11-3 and J usage is TRBJ2-3; D remains unclear. Germline CDR1 SGHNT, CDR2 YENEEA. The ends were cut back, 5 bases at V and 6 bases at J, with 9 bases in the middle. This CDR3 has 12 residues. CDR3 protein: CASSPAADTQYF. For the CDR3, the DNA is TGTGCCAGCAGCCCTGCGGCGGATACGCAGTATTTT.

The chain is built from TRBV6-5 and TRBJ2-5; D gene unclear. Trimming cost V 0 bases and J 4 bases, with 9 bases left between them. The CDR3 sequence is 14 residues long. The V gene's germline CDR1 is MNHEY and CDR2 SVGAGI. The CDR3 DNA reads TGTGCCAGCAGTTACTCGAAGCTCGGAGAGACCCAGTACTTC. It encodes CASSYSKLGETQYF.

The chain combines TRBV7-3 with TRBJ2-5; 10 nucleotides match TRBD2. The germline V gene has CDR1 SGHTA and CDR2 FQGTGA. With 3 bases clipped from V and 2 bases from J, the junction kept 3 bases outside the gene matches. CDR3 size: 15 residues. DNA of the CDR3: TGTGCCAGCAGCTTGAGCGGGGGGGTACAAGAGACCCAGTACTTC. Translated: CASSLSGGVQETQYF.

The V call is TRBV4-2, the J call TRBJ2-6; tentative D call: TRBD1 (6 bases). Between the trimmed V and J ends, which lost 1 base and 0 bases, there was a span of 13 bases. CDR3 length: 18 residues. Germline loops: CDR1 LGHNA, CDR2 YNFKEQ. This CDR3 is CASSQGVGAYSGANVLTF. In nucleotides, the CDR3 is TGTGCCAGCAGCCAAGGGGTGGGGGCCTACTCTGGGGCCAACGTCCTGACTTTC.

V is TRBV5-5 and J is TRBJ1-6; TRBD1 is a possible D gene (6 bases). With 0 bases removed from V and 5 bases from J, the gap between germline ends came to 9 bases. This CDR3 spans 15 amino acids. Germline V gene data show CDR1 as SGHKS and CDR2 as YYEKEE (reference sequence). Here the CDR3 DNA reads TGTGCCAGCAGCTTGGTGGACAGTAATAATTCACCCCTCCACTTT. Residues: CASSLVDSNNSPLHF.

The V and J genes are TRBV6-1 and TRBJ1-4; no firm D call. Trimming removed 6 bases at V and 11 bases at J, with 10 bases between. Germline CDR1 reads MNHNS; CDR2 reads SASEGT. CDR3 length: 11 residues. The CDR3 loop is CASSPGWKLFF. The CDR3, as DNA: TGTGCCAGCAGCCCGGGATGGAAACTGTTTTTT.

The rearrangement links TRBV7-8 to TRBJ2-7; D is perhaps TRBD2 (5 bases). This CDR3 is built from 13 residues. Germline V gives CDR1 SGHVS, CDR2 FQNEAQ. V was clipped by 3 bases and J by 0 bases, with 6 bases between them. The CDR3 nucleotides read TGTGCCAGCAGCTTGGACTTCTCCTACGAGCAGTACTTC. Amino acids: CASSLDFSYEQYF.

The V call is TRBV25-1, the J call TRBJ2-3, with D perhaps matching TRBD2 (5 bases). The CDR3 runs to 14 residues. CDR1 is MGHDK, CDR2 SYGVNS, per germline. Trimming took off 5 bases at V and 2 bases at J, with 11 bases between the two ends. CDR3 in DNA: TGTGCCAGCAGTCCGGGCCGGGACACAGATACGCAGTATTTT. It translates to CASSPGRDTDTQYF.

The V and J genes are TRBV10-1 and TRBJ1-6; D is unclear. Germline V gives CDR1 WNHNN, CDR2 SYGVQD (reference sequence). This CDR3 has 13 amino acids. Trimming pared 5 bases from V and 3 bases from J, leaving 5 bases between. CDR3 DNA: TGCGCCAGCAGTAACAGCTATAATTCACCCCTCCACTTT. Encoded protein: CASSNSYNSPLHF.

This sequence joins TRBV18 and TRBJ1-1; no reliable D call. The CDR3 length is 13 residues. Trimming took off 3 bases at V and 6 bases at J, with 11 bases between the two ends. Germline V gives CDR1 KGHSH, CDR2 LQKENI. In DNA form, the CDR3 reads TGTGCCAGCTCACCCCAGGACGGGGCTGAAGCTTTCTTT. Translation: CASSPQDGAEAFF.

This clone was detected once. The chain carries TRBV5-5 and TRBJ1-1, with unresolved D. The CDR3 is 12 amino acids. Per germline, CDR1 SGHKS and CDR2 YYEKEE (reference sequence). Trimming stripped 9 bases from V and 0 bases from J, with 9 bases between. The CDR3 DNA reads TGTGCCACCAAGACAATGAACACTGAAGCTTTCTTT. As protein: CATKTMNTEAFF.

The V call is TRBV11-3, the J call TRBJ2-1, with 9 bases matching TRBD2. Trimming removed 5 bases from V and 2 bases from J; junction bases left unmatched: 7. The length of the CDR3 is 16 residues. Germline CDR1 is SGHNT and CDR2 is YENEEA. The CDR3 reads CASSPSQRGAYNEQFF. In nucleotides, the CDR3 is TGTGCCAGCAGCCCCTCCCAGCGGGGGGCCTACAATGAGCAGTTCTTC.

The gene calls are TRBV7-7 and TRBJ2-7; D may be TRBD2 (5 bases). Germline V gene sequence: CDR1 SSHAT, CDR2 FNYEAQ (reference sequence). The CDR3 contains 14 residues. V dropped 5 bases and J dropped 4 bases, with 15 bases sitting between them. The CDR3 reads CASSQRVLLYEQYF. Here the CDR3 DNA reads TGTGCCAGCAGCCAGAGGGTCTTACTGTACGAGCAGTACTTC.

This chain joins TRBV5-1 and TRBJ1-5, with a tentative D call TRBD1 (6 bases). The CDR3 has 14 amino acids. The germline V gene has CDR1 SGHRS and CDR2 YFSETQ. Trimming took off 0 bases at V and 3 bases at J, with 7 bases between the two ends. Here the CDR3 reads CASSLEGDNQPQHF. The CDR3 DNA sequence: TGCGCCAGCAGCTTGGAGGGGGACAATCAGCCCCAGCATTTT.

J is TRBJ1-1 and V is TRBV4-1, with a tentative D call TRBD1 (5 bases). V shed 1 base and J shed 8 bases, with 11 bases lying between them. The CDR3 is 13 amino acids. Germline V gene data show CDR1 as MGHRA and CDR2 as YSYEKL. CDR3 bases: TGCGCCAGCAGCCAAGGGGCAGGGCTCGAAGCTTTCTTT. Residues: CASSQGAGLEAFF.